The next 22 T cell receptor beta chains were all read from a single sample in a study of response to subunit inactivated influenza vaccine. TCRdb re-called the RT-PCR reads with MiXCR, one entry per CDR3 protein. The profile shows around 570,000 distinct CDR3 sequences, around 11% of them singletons. These same data were also listed under a study on T cells expressing NK-cell markers. In that study: With UMIs, 5'RACE template switching was used to make TCR beta cDNA.

The source material was PBMCs from blood, sampled on the day of vaccination. All receptors come from a man aged 45-65 years who received an inactivated influenza vaccine.

In this sample, this clonotype turned up a few times. The CDR3 reads CASSLDGSRLNMKLFF. In DNA, the CDR3 is TGCGCCAGCAGCCTCGATGGGAGCCGTCTCAATATGAAACTGTTTTTT. The chain uses TRBV5-1 and TRBJ1-4, with no clear D. CDR3 size: 16 residues. Trimming removed 4 bases from V and 11 bases from J, with 24 bases in between. CDR1 SGHRS and CDR2 YFSETQ come from the germline V gene.

A few counts support this clonotype. V gene TRBV7-2 combines with J gene TRBJ2-4; tentatively, D is TRBD2 (5 bases). The germline CDR1 and CDR2 sequences are SGHTA and FQGNSA. The V end was cut by 5 bases, the J end by 1 base, with 12 bases between. This CDR3 spans 15 amino acids. This CDR3 reads CASSPPSGAKNIQYF. CDR3 nucleotides: TGTGCCAGCAGCCCCCCGTCGGGGGCCAAAAACATTCAGTACTTC.

The chain employs TRBV29-1 and TRBJ1-2, with D possibly being TRBD1 (5 bases). Trimming shortened V by 3 bases and J by 3 bases, and 8 bases separated the two germline ends. The CDR3 is made up of 12 amino acids. Germline V lookup: CDR1 SQVTM, CDR2 ANQGSEA. The CDR3 loop is CSVEGRYYGYTF. DNA of the CDR3: TGCAGCGTTGAGGGGCGGTACTATGGCTACACCTTC.

This clonotype was seen more than once but under ten times. CDR3 coding DNA: TGTGCCAGCAGTCCGTTTAGGCCACCGCGCTACGAGCAGTACTTC. Protein: CASSPFRPPRYEQYF. V is TRBV6-2 or TRBV6-3 and J is TRBJ2-7; no firm D call. Trimming shortened V by 5 bases and J by 3 bases, and 17 bases separated the two germline ends. Per the germline V gene, CDR1 is MNHEY and CDR2 is SVGEGT. This CDR3 spans 15 amino acids.

This clonotype was picked up a small number of times. The rearrangement links TRBV5-1 to TRBJ2-7; 7 bases align to TRBD1. The CDR3 is 16 amino acids. CDR1 and CDR2 from the germline V gene are SGHRS and YFSETQ. Germline trimming cut 3 bases from V and 1 base from J; bases unmatched to any gene: 10. The chain's CDR3 is CASSYSGGWGSYEQYF. CDR3 DNA sequence: TGCGCCAGCAGCTACTCAGGGGGTTGGGGTTCCTACGAGCAGTACTTC.

Only a few counts were recorded for this clonotype. The chain recombines TRBV12-3 or TRBV12-4 with TRBJ1-2; D may be TRBD1 (6 bases). Between the trimmed V and J ends, which lost 4 bases and 5 bases, there was a span of 11 bases. The CDR3 is made up of 13 amino acids. CDR3 protein: CASSSSRGYGYTF. In DNA, the CDR3 is TGTGCCAGCAGTTCCTCGAGGGGGTATGGCTACACCTTC.

V usage is TRBV6-1 and J usage is TRBJ2-3; 8 bases are shared with TRBD1. Germline V CDR1 and CDR2: MNHNS, SASEGT. Losses at the gene ends were 9 bases for V and 4 bases for J; bases not matched to a gene: 6. There are 13 residues in the CDR3. The CDR3 DNA sequence: TGTGCCAGGAAACAGGGGGTGGCAGATACGCAGTATTTT. Translated: CARKQGVADTQYF.

This clonotype was counted many times. V usage is TRBV3-1 and J usage is TRBJ2-5; 10 bases are shared with TRBD2. CDR1 and CDR2 from the germline V gene are LGHDT and YNNKEL (reference sequence). Losses at the gene ends were 1 base for V and 4 bases for J; bases not matched to a gene: 9. This CDR3 has 17 amino acids. CDR3 sequence reads: CASSQGWASGRGETQYF. DNA for the CDR3: TGTGCCAGCAGCCAAGGGTGGGCTAGCGGGAGAGGAGAGACCCAGTACTTC.

V is TRBV3-1 and J is TRBJ2-5; perhaps TRBD1 as D (6 bases). The CDR3 is 14 amino acids. CDR1 and CDR2 (germline): LGHDT, YNNKEL (reference sequence). Trimming removed 4 bases from V and 2 bases from J, with 11 bases in between. Here the CDR3 reads CASSPTQGQETQYF. CDR3 in DNA: TGTGCCAGCAGCCCTACTCAGGGGCAAGAGACCCAGTACTTC.

This clonotype was seen a single time. V usage is TRBV7-2 and J usage is TRBJ2-2, with D unclear. V was cut by 4 bases and J by 6 bases, with 9 bases left in between. The CDR3 extends over 13 amino acids. Germline V CDR1 and CDR2: SGHTA, FQGNSA. The DNA for the CDR3 is TGTGCCAGCAGCTCCCAGGTCCCCGGGGAGCTGTTTTTT. Translation: CASSSQVPGELFF.

This clonotype was observed once. This chain joins TRBV28 and TRBJ2-3, with TRBD2 matching 8 bases. The V gene end was trimmed by 3 bases and the J gene end by 2 bases; junction bases not matched to a gene: 16. Germline V lookup: CDR1 MDHEN, CDR2 SYDVKM. The length of the CDR3 is 19 residues. CDR3: CASSLVPSGGPINTDTQYF. CDR3 in DNA: TGTGCCAGCAGTTTGGTTCCCAGCGGGGGCCCTATAAACACAGATACGCAGTATTTT.

This clonotype showed up just a few times. The CDR3 here is CASSYILGGATYEQYF. CDR3 DNA: TGTGCCAGCAGTTACATCTTGGGGGGCGCGACCTACGAGCAGTACTTC. The rearrangement joins TRBV6-2 or TRBV6-3 to TRBJ2-7; possibly TRBD1 or TRBD2 for D (6 bases each). V lost 2 bases, J lost 2 bases, and 16 bases lay in between. This CDR3 region has 16 residues. Germline assignment: CDR1 MNHEY and CDR2 SVGEGT.

This clonotype came up a few times. The chain uses TRBV7-9 and TRBJ2-7; possibly TRBD1 for D (5 bases). The germline V and J ends were trimmed by 8 bases and 4 bases, with 12 bases remaining between them. CDR3 length: 12 amino acids. Per germline, CDR1 SEHNR and CDR2 FQNEAQ (reference sequence). This CDR3 is CASAQGSYEQYF. CDR3 nucleotide sequence: TGTGCCAGCGCTCAGGGAAGTTACGAGCAGTACTTC.

The chain recombines TRBV3-1 with TRBJ2-1; 8 positions match TRBD2. This CDR3 has 16 amino acids. Germline trimming cut 0 bases from V and 7 bases from J; bases unmatched to any gene: 8. Germline lookup yields CDR1 LGHDT and CDR2 YNNKEL (reference sequence). CDR3 amino acids: CASSQEPGLGRNEQFF. The CDR3 DNA is TGTGCCAGCAGCCAAGAACCGGGACTAGGACGGAATGAGCAGTTCTTC.

The V and J genes are TRBV27 and TRBJ2-1, with 8 bases aligning to TRBD2. The CDR3 contains 15 residues. V trimming: 3 bases; J trimming: 7 bases; junction bases outside the gene matches: 8. Germline CDR1 reads MNHEY; CDR2 reads SMNVEV (reference sequence). In nucleotides, the CDR3 is TGTGCCAGCAGTTTTAGGAGCGGGAGTAATAATGAGCAGTTCTTC. Its translation is CASSFRSGSNNEQFF.

This clonotype was counted a few times. The chain uses TRBV6-2 or TRBV6-3 and TRBJ2-5; TRBD1 might be the D (5 bases). V shed 6 bases and J shed 12 bases, with 14 bases lying between them. Germline V gives CDR1 MNHEY, CDR2 SVGEGT. The CDR3 totals 11 residues. The CDR3 DNA reads as TGTGCCAGCAGCCTCGGTGGGGCCAAGTACTTC. Its protein product is CASSLGGAKYF.

This sequence joins TRBV28 and TRBJ2-5; 8 nucleotides align to TRBD2. Germline trimming cut 4 bases from V and 5 bases from J; bases unmatched to any gene: 15. Germline-derived CDR1 and CDR2 are MDHEN and SYDVKM. This CDR3 spans 17 amino acids. In nucleotides, the CDR3 is TGTGCCAGCAGTTCGGGGATGTTGCGGGGGGACCCGGAGACCCAGTACTTC. Translation gives CASSSGMLRGDPETQYF.

This clonotype was seen a handful of times. The genes are TRBV6-1 and TRBJ2-7, with a tentative D call TRBD1 (6 bases). The CDR3 has 15 amino acids. Between the trimmed V and J ends, which lost 6 bases and 4 bases, there was a span of 19 bases. Germline lookup yields CDR1 MNHNS and CDR2 SASEGT. CDR3 DNA sequence: TGTGCCAGCAGCCGACAGGCTAACGGAGGATACGAGCAGTACTTC. This translates into CASSRQANGGYEQYF.

This clonotype was found a few times. The chain has TRBV7-9 and TRBJ2-5, with D maybe TRBD1 (6 bases). The V gene's germline CDR1 is SEHNR and CDR2 FQNEAQ (reference sequence). This CDR3 is 17 amino acids long. V was cut by 3 bases and J by 1 base, with 18 bases left in between. The CDR3 protein is CASSFDPHGQFQETQYF. The CDR3 DNA reads as TGTGCCAGCAGCTTTGACCCCCACGGACAGTTCCAAGAGACCCAGTACTTC. Looking up the rest from reference TRBV7-9 and TRBJ2-5 gives the full variable domain: DTGVSQNPRHKITKRGQNVTFRCDPISEHNRLYWYRQTLGQGPEFLTYFQNEAQLEKSRLLSDRFSAERPKGSFSTLEIQRTEQGDSAMYLCASSFDPHGQFQETQYFGPGTRLLVL.

The chain links TRBV6-2 or TRBV6-3 to TRBJ1-2; 9 bases fit TRBD1. Germline V CDR1 and CDR2: MNHEY, SVGEGT. This CDR3 contains 15 residues. V dropped 6 bases and J dropped 8; count of bases not matched to a gene: 13. The CDR3, as DNA: TGTGCCAGCAGCAACCCGAGAGGGACAGGGCGGGGCTACACCTTC. Protein sequence: CASSNPRGTGRGYTF.

This chain joins TRBV7-3 and TRBJ2-2; D call uncertain. Trimming stripped 4 bases from V and 5 bases from J, with 8 bases between. The germline CDR1 and CDR2 sequences are SGHTA and FQGTGA. CDR3 length: 13 amino acids. The CDR3 nucleotides are TGTGCCAGCAGCTCCGTCGCTACCGGGGAGCTGTTTTTT. As protein: CASSSVATGELFF.

This clonotype showed up just a few times. V and J are TRBV18 and TRBJ1-3; D remains unclear. Between the trimmed V and J ends, which lost 0 bases and 2 bases, there was a span of 8 bases. The CDR3 length is 15 residues. The germline CDR1 and CDR2 sequences are KGHSH and LQKENI. CDR3 sequence (DNA): TGTGCCAGCTCACCACCGTCTACAACTGGAAACACCATATATTTT. This encodes CASSPPSTTGNTIYF. Full variable domain (outside the CDR3, taken from reference TRBV18 and TRBJ1-3): NAGVMQNPRHLVRRRGQEARLRCSPMKGHSHVYWYRQLPEEGLKFMVYLQKENIIDESGMPKERFSAEFPKEGPSILRIQQVVRGDSAAYFCASSPPSTTGNTIYFGEGSWLTVV.